These 7 T cell receptor beta chains share one sample of origin, sequenced in a study of PD-L1 blockade in urothelial cancer. Clones were sequenced by immunoSEQ multiplex PCR, and TCRdb holds only the in-frame ones, with some missing. The sample lists about 100,000 clones, approximately 91% occurring once. The sample in question was PBMCs, obtained around atezolizumab (anti-PD-L1) treatment. The source is a woman of 80 years or more with urothelial cancer.

The CDR3 reads CASSTSVSYNEQFF. The CDR3 DNA is TGTGCCAGCAGCACTAGCGTGTCCTACAATGAGCAGTTCTTC. The J gene is TRBJ2-1, the V gene TRBV6-6; 7 nucleotides match TRBD2. This CDR3 comprises 14 residues. Trimming took 6 bases from V and 1 from J; bases not matched to a gene: 3. From germline, CDR1 is MNHNY and CDR2 SVGAGI (reference sequence).

The rearrangement links TRBV6-6 to TRBJ2-7; 8 nucleotides match TRBD1. The CDR3 has 14 residues. CDR1 is MNHNY, CDR2 SVGAGI, per germline (reference sequence). Trimming removed 7 bases from V and 4 bases from J; junction bases left unmatched: 9. Written as DNA, the CDR3 is TGTGCCAGCACCTCACAGGGGGTCCAGTACGAGCAGTACTTC. Amino acids: CASTSQGVQYEQYF.

The chain joins TRBV28 to TRBJ2-1, with 14 nucleotides matching TRBD2. Germline trimming cut 6 bases from V and 5 bases from J; bases unmatched to any gene: 9. The CDR3 sequence is 17 residues long. Germline V CDR1 and CDR2: MDHEN, SYDVKM. The CDR3: CASSPGTSGRNDNEQFF. The DNA of the CDR3 is TGTGCCAGCAGCCCCGGGACTAGCGGGAGAAACGACAATGAGCAGTTCTTC. The variable domain in full, completed from reference TRBV28 and TRBJ2-1, reads DVKVTQSSRYLVKRTGEKVFLECVQDMDHENMFWYRQDPGLGLRLIYFSYDVKMKEKGDIPEGYSVSREKKERFSLILESASTNQTSMYLCASSPGTSGRNDNEQFFGPGTRLTVL.

The chain links TRBV28 to TRBJ2-3; TRBD2 might be the D (5 bases). The CDR3 runs 15 residues. The germline CDR1 and CDR2 sequences are MDHEN and SYDVKM. V lost 7 bases and J lost 0, with 14 bases in between. CDR3 sequence: CASINPRVSTDTQYF. In DNA form, the CDR3 reads TGTGCCAGCATAAACCCGCGGGTTAGCACAGATACGCAGTATTTT. Full variable domain (outside the CDR3, taken from reference TRBV28 and TRBJ2-3): DVKVTQSSRYLVKRTGEKVFLECVQDMDHENMFWYRQDPGLGLRLIYFSYDVKMKEKGDIPEGYSVSREKKERFSLILESASTNQTSMYLCASINPRVSTDTQYFGPGTRLTVL.

This rearrangement joins TRBV7-6 to TRBJ2-2, with 11 bases fitting TRBD2. Trimming removed 5 bases from V and 6 bases from J; junction bases left unmatched: 11. The germline V gene encodes CDR1 SGHVS and CDR2 FNYEAQ. This CDR3 spans 17 amino acids. The CDR3 sequence: CASSPLILAGGPGELFF. The CDR3 nucleotides are TGTGCCAGCAGCCCACTAATCCTAGCGGGAGGCCCCGGGGAGCTGTTTTTT.

The J gene is TRBJ2-7, the V gene TRBV18, with a weak D call TRBD1 (5 bases). Germline values: CDR1 KGHSH, CDR2 LQKENI. This CDR3 spans 16 amino acids. V lost 1 base, J lost 4 bases, and 17 bases lay in between. CDR3 nucleotide sequence: TGTGCCAGCTCACCACGGGTTGGGGCAGGGTATTACGAGCAGTACTTC. Encoded protein: CASSPRVGAGYYEQYF.

V and J are TRBV28 and TRBJ1-2, with a tentative D call TRBD1 (6 bases). Trimming took off 4 bases at V and 8 bases at J, with 23 bases between the two ends. CDR3 length equals 16 residues. Germline V gene lookup returns CDR1 MDHEN and CDR2 SYDVKM. CDR3 amino acids: CASSSFRTDKLGGYTF. The CDR3, as DNA: TGTGCCAGCAGTTCCTTTCGGACAGATAAATTGGGAGGCTACACCTTC.